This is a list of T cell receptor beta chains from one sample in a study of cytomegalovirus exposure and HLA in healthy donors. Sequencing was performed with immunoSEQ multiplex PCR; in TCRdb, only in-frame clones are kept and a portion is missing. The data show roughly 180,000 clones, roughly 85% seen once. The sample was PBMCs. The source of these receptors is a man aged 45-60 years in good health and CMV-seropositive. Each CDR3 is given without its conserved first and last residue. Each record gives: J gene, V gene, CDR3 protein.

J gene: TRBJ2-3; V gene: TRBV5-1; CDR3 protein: ASSLAGGSDTQY
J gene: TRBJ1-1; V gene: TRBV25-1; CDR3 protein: ASSERDRNTEAF
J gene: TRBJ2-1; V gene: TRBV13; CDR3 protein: ASSPGSSGYNEQF
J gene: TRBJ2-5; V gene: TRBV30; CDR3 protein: AWSVSPWRSWETQY
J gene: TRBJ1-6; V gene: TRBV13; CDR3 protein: ASSPGQGFPSPLH
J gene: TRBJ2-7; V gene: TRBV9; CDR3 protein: ASSVGLGTYEQY
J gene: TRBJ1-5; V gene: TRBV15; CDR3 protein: ATSRGGVGQPQH
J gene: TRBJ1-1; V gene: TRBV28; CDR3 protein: ASSQGRLNTEAF
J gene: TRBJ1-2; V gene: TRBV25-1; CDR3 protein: ASSEYTPTGMQSGYT
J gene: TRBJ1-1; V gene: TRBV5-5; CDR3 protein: ASSRLRTEAF
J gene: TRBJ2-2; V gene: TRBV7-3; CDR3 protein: ASSLRAGANTGELF
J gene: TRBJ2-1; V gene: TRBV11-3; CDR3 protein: ASSLAGTSGGKANEQF
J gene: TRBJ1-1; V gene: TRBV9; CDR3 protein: ASSPERGRRNTEAF
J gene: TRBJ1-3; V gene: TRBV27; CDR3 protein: ASGQAPPSGNTIY
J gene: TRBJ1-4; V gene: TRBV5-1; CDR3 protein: ASSLGQGATNEKLF
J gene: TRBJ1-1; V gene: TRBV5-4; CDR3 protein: ASSFGTANEAF
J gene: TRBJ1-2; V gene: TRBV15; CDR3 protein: ATSRGQRADYGYT
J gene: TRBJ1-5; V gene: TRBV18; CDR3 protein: ASSEANQPQH
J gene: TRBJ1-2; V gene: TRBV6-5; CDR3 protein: ASSNDRVYGYT
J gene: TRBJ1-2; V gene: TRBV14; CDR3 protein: ASSQGSARGFGYT
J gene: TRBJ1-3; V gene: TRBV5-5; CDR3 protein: ASSVTGRSGNTIY
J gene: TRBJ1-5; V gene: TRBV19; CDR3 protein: ASSYGTGYNQPQH
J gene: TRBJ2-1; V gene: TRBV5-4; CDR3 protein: ASSLQREQF
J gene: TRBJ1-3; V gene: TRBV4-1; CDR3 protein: ASSQDTGPGNTIY
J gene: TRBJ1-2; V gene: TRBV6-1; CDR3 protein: ASSEALLGQGYGYT
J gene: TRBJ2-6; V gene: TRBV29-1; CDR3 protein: SVDSGANILT